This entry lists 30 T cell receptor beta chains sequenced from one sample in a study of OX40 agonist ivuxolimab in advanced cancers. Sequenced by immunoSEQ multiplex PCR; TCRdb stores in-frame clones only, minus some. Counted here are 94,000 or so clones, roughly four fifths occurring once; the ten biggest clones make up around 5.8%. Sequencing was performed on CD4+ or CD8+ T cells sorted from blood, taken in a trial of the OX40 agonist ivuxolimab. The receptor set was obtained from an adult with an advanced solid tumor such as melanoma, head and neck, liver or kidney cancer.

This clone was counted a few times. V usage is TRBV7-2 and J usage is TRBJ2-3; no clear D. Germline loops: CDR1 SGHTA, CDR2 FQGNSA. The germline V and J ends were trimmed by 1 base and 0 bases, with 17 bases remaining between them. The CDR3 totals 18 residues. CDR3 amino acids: CASSLEPMRQRSTDTQYF. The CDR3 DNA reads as TGTGCCAGCAGCTTAGAACCCATGCGCCAGAGGAGCACAGATACGCAGTATTTT.

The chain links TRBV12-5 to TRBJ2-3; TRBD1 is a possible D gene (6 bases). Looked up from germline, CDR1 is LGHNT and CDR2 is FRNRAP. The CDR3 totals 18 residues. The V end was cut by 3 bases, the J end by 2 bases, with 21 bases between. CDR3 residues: CASGFGRLQGALTDTQYF. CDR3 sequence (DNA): TGTGCTAGTGGTTTTGGTCGCCTACAGGGAGCCCTCACAGATACGCAGTATTTT.

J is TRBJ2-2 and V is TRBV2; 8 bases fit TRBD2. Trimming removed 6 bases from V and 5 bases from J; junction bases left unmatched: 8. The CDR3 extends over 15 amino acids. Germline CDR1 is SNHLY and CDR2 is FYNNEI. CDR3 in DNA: TGTGCCAGCAGAGGGGGGGCTAGCGGGACCGGGGAGCTGTTTTTT. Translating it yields CASRGGASGTGELFF.

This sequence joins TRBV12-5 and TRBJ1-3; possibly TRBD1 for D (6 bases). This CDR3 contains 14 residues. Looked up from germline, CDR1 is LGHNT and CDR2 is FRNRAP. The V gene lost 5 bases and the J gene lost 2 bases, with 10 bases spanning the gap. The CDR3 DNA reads TGTGCTAGTGGTGCACAGGGCCCTGGAAACACCATATATTTT. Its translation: CASGAQGPGNTIYF.

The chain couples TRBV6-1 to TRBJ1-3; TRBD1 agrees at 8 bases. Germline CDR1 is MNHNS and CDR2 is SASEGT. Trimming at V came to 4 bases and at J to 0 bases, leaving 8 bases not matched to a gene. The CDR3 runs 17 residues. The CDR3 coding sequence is TGTGCCAGCAGTGGGGGGGACAGGTATTTCTCTGGAAACACCATATATTTT. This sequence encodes CASSGGDRYFSGNTIYF.

The CDR3 bases are TGTGCCAGCAGTAATAAGAACAGATGGGATCAGCCCCAGCATTTT. Translated, it gives CASSNKNRWDQPQHF. The chain joins TRBV5-6 to TRBJ1-5; D gene unclear. Trimming left V 5 bases short and J 5 bases short, with 17 bases between. There are 15 residues in the CDR3. CDR1 is SGHDT, CDR2 YYEEEE, per germline.

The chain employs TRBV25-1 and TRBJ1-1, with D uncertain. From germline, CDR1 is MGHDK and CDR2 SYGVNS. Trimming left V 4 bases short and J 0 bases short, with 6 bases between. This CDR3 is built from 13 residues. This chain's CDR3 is CASSGRLNTEAFF. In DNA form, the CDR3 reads TGTGCCAGCAGTGGAAGACTGAACACTGAAGCTTTCTTT. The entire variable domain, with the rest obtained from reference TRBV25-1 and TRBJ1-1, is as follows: EADIYQTPRYLVIGTGKKITLECSQTMGHDKMYWYQQDPGMELHLIHYSYGVNSTEKGDLSSESTVSRIRTEHFPLTLESARPSHTSQYLCASSGRLNTEAFFGQGTRLTVV.

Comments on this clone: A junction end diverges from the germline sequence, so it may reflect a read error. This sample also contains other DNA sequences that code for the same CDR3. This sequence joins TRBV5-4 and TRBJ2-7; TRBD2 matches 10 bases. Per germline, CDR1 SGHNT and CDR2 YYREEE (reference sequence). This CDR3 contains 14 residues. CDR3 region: CASSSRTSGYEQYF. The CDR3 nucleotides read TGCGCCAGCAGCTCGCGGACTAGCGGCTACGAGCAGTACTTC. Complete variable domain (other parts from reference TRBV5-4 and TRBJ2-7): ETGVTQSPTHLIKTRGQQVTLRCSSQSGHNTVSWYQQALGQGPQFIFQYYREEENGRGNFPPRFSGLQFPNYSSELNVNALELDDSALYLCASSSRTSGYEQYFGPGTRLTVT.

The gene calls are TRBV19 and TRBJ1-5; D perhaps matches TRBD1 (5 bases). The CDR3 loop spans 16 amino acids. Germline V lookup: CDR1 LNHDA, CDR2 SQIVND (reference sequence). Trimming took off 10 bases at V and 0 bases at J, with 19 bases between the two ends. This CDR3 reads CATRDRHTYSNQPQHF. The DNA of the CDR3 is TGTGCCACCAGGGATAGACACACTTATAGCAATCAGCCCCAGCATTTT. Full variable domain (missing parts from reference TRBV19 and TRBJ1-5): DGGITQSPKYLFRKEGQNVTLSCEQNLNHDAMYWYRQDPGQGLRLIYYSQIVNDFQKGDIAEGYSVSREKKESFPLTVTSAQKNPTAFYLCATRDRHTYSNQPQHFGDGTRLSIL.

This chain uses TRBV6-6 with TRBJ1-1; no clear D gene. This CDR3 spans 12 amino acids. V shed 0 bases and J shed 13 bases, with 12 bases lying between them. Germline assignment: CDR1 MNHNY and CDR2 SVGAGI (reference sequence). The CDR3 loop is CASSYSRAAGFF. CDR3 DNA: TGTGCCAGCAGTTACTCGAGGGCCGCCGGTTTCTTT.

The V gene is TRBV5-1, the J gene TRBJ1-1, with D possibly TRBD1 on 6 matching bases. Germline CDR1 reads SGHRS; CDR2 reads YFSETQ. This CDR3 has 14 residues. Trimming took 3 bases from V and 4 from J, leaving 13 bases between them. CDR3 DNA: TGCGCCAGCAGCTGGCAAGACAGGAGCACTGAAGCTTTCTTT. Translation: CASSWQDRSTEAFF.

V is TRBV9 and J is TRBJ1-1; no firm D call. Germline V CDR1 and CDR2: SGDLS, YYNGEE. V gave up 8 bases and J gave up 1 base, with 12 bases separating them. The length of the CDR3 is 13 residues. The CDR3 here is CASDPHPNTEAFF. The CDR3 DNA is TGTGCCAGTGATCCCCATCCGAACACTGAAGCTTTCTTT.

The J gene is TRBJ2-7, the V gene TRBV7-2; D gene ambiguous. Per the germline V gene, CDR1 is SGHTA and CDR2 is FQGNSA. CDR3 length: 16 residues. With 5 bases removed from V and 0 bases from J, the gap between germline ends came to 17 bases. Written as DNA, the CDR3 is TGTGCCAGCAGCACTGCCCACACATTTCCCTCCTACGAGCAGTACTTC. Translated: CASSTAHTFPSYEQYF.

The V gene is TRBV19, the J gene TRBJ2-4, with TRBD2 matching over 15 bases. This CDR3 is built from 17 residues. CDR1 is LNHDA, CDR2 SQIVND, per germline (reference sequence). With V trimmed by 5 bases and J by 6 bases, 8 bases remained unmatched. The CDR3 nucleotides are TGTGCCAGTAGTCCCGGACTAGCGGGAGGGCTGGGAAACATTCAGTACTTC. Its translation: CASSPGLAGGLGNIQYF.

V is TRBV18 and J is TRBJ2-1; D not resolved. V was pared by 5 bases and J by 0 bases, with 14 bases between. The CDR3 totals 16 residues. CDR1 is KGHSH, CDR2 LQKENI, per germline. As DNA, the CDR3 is TGTGCCAGCTCATGGCCTGAGAGGATCTCCTACAATGAGCAGTTCTTC. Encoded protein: CASSWPERISYNEQFF.

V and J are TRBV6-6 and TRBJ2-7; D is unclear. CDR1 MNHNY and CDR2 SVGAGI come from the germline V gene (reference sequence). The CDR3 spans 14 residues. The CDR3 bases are TGTGCGGTCAAATCGGTAGGACGGACCTACGAGCAGTACTTC. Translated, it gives CAVKSVGRTYEQYF.

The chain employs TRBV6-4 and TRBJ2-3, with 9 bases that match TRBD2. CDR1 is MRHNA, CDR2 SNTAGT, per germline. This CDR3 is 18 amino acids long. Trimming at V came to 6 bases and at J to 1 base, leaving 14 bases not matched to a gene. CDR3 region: CASRHWELAGARTDTQYF. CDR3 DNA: TGTGCCAGCAGACACTGGGAGTTAGCGGGGGCCCGCACAGATACGCAGTATTTT.

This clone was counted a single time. The CDR3 loop reads CASSQDVAALWWQYF. As DNA, the CDR3 is TGTGCCAGCAGCCAAGATGTGGCAGCCCTTTGGTGGCAGTACTTC. The rearrangement uses TRBV4-2 and TRBJ2-7; D call uncertain. Between the trimmed V and J ends, which lost 0 bases and 9 bases, there was a span of 18 bases. This CDR3 contains 15 residues. CDR1 and CDR2 (germline): LGHNA, YNFKEQ.

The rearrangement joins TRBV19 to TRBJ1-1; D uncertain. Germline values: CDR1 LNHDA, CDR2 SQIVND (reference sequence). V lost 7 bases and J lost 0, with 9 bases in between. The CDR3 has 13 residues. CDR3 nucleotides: TGTGCCAGTAAGGACGTTATGAACACTGAAGCTTTCTTT. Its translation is CASKDVMNTEAFF.

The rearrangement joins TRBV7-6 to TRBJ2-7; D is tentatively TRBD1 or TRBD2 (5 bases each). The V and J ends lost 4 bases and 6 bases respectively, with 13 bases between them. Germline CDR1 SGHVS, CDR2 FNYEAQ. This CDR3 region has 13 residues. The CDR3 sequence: CASSWGTGLEQYF. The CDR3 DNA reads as TGTGCCAGCAGCTGGGGGACGGGCCTCGAGCAGTACTTC.

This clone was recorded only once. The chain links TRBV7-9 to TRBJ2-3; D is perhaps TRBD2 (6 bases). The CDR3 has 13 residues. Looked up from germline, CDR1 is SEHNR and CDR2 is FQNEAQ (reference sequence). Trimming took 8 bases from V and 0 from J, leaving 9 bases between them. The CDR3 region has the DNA TGTGCCAGCGTCGGGACTAGCACAGATACGCAGTATTTT. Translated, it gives CASVGTSTDTQYF.

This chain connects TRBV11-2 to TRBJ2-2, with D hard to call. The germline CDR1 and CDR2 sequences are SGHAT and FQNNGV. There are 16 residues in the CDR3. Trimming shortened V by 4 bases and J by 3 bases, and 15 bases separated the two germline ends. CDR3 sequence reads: CASSYDRSQDTGELFF. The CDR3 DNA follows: TGTGCCAGCAGCTACGACCGGTCCCAGGACACCGGGGAGCTGTTTTTT. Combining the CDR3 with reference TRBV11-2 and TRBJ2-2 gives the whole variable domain EAGVAQSPRYKIIEKRQSVAFWCNPISGHATLYWYQQILGQGPKLLIQFQNNGVVDDSQLPKDRFSAERLKGVDSTLKIQPAKLEDSAVYLCASSYDRSQDTGELFFGEGSRLTVL.

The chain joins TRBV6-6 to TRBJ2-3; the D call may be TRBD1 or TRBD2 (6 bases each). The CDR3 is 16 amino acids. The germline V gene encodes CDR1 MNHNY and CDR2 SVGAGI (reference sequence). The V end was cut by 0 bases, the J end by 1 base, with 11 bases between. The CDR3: CASSYSRGRGTDTQYF. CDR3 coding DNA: TGTGCCAGCAGTTACTCCCGGGGGCGTGGCACAGATACGCAGTATTTT.

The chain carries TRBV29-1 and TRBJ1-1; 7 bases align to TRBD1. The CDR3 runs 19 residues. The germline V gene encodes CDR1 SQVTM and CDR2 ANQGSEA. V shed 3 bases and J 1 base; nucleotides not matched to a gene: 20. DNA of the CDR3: TGCAGCGTTGACGCCGTGACCGATAGGGGGCTGTGGGGGAACACTGAAGCTTTCTTT. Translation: CSVDAVTDRGLWGNTEAFF. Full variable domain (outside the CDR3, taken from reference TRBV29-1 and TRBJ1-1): SAVISQKPSRDICQRGTSLTIQCQVDSQVTMMFWYRQQPGQSLTLIATANQGSEATYESGFVIDKFPISRPNLTFSTLTVSNMSPEDSSIYLCSVDAVTDRGLWGNTEAFFGQGTRLTVV.

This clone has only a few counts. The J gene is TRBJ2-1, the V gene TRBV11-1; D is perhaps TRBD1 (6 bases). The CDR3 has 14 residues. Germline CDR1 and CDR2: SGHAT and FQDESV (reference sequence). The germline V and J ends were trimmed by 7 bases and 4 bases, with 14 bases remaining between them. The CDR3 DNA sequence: TGTGCCAGCACCGAGAAAGGACAGTACAATGAGCAGTTCTTC. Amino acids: CASTEKGQYNEQFF.

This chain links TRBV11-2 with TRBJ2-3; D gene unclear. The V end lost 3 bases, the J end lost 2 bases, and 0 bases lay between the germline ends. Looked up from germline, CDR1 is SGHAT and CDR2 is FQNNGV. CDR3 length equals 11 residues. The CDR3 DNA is TGTGCCAGCAGCTTCACAGATACGCAGTATTTT. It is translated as CASSFTDTQYF.

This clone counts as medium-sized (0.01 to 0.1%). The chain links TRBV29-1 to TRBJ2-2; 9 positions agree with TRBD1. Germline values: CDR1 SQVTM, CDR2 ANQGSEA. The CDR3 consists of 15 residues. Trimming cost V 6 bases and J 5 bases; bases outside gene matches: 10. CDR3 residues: CSVGAGDRVTGELFF. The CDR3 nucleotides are TGCAGCGTGGGGGCCGGGGACAGGGTGACCGGGGAGCTGTTTTTT.

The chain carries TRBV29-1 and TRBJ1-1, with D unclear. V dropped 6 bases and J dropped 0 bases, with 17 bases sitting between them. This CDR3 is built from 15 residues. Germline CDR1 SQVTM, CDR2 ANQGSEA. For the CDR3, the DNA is TGCAGCGTCAATCCCCGAGAACACATGAACACTGAAGCTTTCTTT. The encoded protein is CSVNPREHMNTEAFF.

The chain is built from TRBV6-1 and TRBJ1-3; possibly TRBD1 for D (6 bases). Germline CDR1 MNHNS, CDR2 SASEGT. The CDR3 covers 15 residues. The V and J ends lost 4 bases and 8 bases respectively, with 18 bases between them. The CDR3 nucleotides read TGTGCCAGCAGTGCGCAGGGAGGGGGGTGGCACACCATATATTTT. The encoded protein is CASSAQGGGWHTIYF.

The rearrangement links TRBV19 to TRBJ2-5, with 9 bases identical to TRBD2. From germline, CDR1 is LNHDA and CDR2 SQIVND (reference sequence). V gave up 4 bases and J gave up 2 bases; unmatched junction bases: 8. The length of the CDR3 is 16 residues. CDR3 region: CASSTRLAEIQETQYF. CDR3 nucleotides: TGTGCCAGTAGTACCCGACTAGCGGAGATACAAGAGACCCAGTACTTC.